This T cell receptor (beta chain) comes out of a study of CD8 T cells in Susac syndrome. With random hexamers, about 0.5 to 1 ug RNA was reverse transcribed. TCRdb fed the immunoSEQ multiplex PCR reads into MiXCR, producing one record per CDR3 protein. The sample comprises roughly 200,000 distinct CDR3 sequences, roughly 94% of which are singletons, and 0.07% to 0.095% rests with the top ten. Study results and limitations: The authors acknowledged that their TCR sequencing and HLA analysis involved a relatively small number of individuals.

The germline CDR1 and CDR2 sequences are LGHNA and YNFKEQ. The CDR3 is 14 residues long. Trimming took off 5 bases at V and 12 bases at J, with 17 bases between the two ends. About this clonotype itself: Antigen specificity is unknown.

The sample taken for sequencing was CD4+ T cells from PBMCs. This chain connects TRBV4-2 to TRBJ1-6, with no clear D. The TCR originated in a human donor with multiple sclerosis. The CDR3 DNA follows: TGTGCCAGCAGCGAGCCCCAAGATGGTGTACCCCTCCACTTT. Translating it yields CASSEPQDGVPLHF.